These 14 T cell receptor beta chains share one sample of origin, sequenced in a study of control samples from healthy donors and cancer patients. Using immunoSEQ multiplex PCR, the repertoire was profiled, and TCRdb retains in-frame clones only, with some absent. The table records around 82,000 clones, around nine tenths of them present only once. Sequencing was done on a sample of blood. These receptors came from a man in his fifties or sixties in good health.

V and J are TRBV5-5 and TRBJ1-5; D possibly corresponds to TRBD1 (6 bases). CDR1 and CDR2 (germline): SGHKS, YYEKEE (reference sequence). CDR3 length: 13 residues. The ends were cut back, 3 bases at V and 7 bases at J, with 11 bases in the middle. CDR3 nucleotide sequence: TGTGCCAGCAGCTCGGGGGGCTGGCAGCCCCAGCATTTT. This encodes CASSSGGWQPQHF.

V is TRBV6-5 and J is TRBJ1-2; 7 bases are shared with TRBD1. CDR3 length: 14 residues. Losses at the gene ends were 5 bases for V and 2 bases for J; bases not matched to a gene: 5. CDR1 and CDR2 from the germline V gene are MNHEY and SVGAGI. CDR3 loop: CASSQRQGNYGYTF. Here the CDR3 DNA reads TGTGCCAGCAGTCAACGACAGGGAAACTATGGCTACACCTTC.

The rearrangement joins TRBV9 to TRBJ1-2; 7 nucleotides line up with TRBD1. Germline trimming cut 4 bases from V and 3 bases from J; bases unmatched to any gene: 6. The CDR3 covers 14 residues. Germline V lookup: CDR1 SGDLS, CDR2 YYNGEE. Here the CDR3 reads CASSRTGADYGYTF. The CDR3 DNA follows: TGTGCCAGCAGCCGGACAGGAGCAGACTATGGCTACACCTTC.

The CDR3 spells CASKTQGMNTEAFF. The CDR3 region has the DNA TGTGCCAGCAAAACCCAGGGCATGAACACTGAAGCTTTCTTT. V is TRBV27 and J is TRBJ1-1; D may be TRBD1 (5 bases). The CDR3 spans 14 residues. The germline V and J ends were trimmed by 7 bases and 0 bases, with 12 bases remaining between them. In germline, CDR1 is MNHEY, CDR2 SMNVEV (reference sequence).

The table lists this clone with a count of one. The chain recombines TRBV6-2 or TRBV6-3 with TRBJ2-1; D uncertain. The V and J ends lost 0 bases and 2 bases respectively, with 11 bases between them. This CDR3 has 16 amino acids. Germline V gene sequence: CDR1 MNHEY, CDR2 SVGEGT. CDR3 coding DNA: TGTGCCAGCAGTTACTCAGGGATCGGCGCCTACAATGAGCAGTTCTTC. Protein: CASSYSGIGAYNEQFF.

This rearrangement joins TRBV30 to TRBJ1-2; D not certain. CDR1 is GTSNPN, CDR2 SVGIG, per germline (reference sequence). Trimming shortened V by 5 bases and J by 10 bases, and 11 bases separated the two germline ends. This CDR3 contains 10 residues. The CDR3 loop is CAWFETTYTF. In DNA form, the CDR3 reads TGTGCCTGGTTTGAGACGACCTACACCTTC.

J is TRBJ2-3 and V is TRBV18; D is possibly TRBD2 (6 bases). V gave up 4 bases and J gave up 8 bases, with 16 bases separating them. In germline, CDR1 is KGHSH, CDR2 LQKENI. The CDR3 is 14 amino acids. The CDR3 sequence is CASSLTEVGGTQYF. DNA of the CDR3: TGTGCCAGCTCACTAACCGAGGTGGGGGGTACGCAGTATTTT.

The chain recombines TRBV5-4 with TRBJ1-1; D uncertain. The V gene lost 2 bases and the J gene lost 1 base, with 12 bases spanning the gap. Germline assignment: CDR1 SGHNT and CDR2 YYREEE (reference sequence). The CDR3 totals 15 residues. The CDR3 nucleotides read TGTGCCAGCAGCTTCGGAGGTACACAGAACACTGAAGCTTTCTTT. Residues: CASSFGGTQNTEAFF.

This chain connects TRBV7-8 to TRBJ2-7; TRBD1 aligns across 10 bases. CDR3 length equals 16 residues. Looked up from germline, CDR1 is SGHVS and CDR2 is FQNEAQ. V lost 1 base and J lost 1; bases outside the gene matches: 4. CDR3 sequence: CASSLVGTGVSYEQYF. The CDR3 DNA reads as TGTGCCAGCAGCTTAGTTGGGACAGGGGTTTCCTACGAGCAGTACTTC.

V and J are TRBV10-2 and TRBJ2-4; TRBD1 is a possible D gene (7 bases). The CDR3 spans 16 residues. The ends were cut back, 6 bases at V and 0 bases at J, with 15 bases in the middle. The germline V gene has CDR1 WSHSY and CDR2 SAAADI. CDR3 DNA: TGCGCCAGCAGGGGAGGACAGGCCGTAGCCAAAAACATTCAGTACTTC. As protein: CASRGGQAVAKNIQYF.

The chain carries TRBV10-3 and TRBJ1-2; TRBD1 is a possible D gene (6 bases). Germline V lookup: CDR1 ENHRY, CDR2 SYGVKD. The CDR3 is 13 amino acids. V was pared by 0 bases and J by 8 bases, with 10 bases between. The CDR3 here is CAISESWGAGYTF. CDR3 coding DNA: TGTGCCATCAGTGAGTCGTGGGGGGCCGGCTACACCTTC.

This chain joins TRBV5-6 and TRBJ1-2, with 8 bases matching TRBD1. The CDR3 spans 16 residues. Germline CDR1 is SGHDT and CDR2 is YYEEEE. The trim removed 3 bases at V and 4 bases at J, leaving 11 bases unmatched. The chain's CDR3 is CASSSGTGGGGYGYTF. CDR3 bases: TGTGCCAGCAGCTCCGGGACAGGCGGCGGGGGCTATGGCTACACCTTC.

CDR3 amino acids: CASSEFSAGDGNSPLHF. The CDR3 DNA is TGTGCCAGCAGTGAATTTTCGGCAGGGGACGGCAATTCACCCCTCCACTTT. This chain joins TRBV25-1 and TRBJ1-6; a possible D gene is TRBD1 (6 bases). V shed 1 base and J shed 7 bases, with 17 bases lying between them. This CDR3 spans 17 amino acids. Germline CDR1 is MGHDK and CDR2 is SYGVNS.

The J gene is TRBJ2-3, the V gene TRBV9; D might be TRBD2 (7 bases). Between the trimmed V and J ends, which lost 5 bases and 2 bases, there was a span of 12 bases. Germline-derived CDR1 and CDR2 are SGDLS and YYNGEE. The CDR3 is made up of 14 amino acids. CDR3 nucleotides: TGTGCCAGCAGTCTTCGGGGGGCCACAGATACGCAGTATTTT. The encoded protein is CASSLRGATDTQYF.